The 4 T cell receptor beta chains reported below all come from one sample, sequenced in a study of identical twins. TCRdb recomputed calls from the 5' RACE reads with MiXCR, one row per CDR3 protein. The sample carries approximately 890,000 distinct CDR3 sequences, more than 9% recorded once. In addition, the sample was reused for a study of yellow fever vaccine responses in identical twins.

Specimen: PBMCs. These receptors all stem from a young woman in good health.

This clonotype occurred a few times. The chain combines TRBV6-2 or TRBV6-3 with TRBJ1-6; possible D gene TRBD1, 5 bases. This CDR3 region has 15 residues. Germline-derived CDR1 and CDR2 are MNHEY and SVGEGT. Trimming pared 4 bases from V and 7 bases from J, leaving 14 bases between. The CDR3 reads CASSSRPGTNSPLHF. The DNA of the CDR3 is TGTGCCAGCAGTTCCCGGCCAGGGACCAATTCACCCCTCCACTTT.

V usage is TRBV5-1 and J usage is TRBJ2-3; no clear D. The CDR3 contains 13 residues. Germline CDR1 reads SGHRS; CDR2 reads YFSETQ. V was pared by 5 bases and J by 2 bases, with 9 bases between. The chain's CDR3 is CASSQYYTDTQYF. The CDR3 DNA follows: TGCGCCAGCAGTCAATATTACACAGATACGCAGTATTTT.

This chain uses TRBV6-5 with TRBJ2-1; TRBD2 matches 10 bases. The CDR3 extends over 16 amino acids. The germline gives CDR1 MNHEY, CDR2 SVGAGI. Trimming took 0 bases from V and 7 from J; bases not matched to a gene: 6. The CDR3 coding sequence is TGTGCCAGCAGTTACTCGACAGCGGGGGGGCGTAATGAGCAGTTCTTC. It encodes CASSYSTAGGRNEQFF.

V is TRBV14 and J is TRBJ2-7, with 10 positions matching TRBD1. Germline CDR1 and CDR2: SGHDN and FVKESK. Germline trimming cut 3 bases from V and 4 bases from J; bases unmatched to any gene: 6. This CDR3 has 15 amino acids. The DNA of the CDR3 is TGTGCCAGCAGCCAGGCTGACAGGGGGCATTACGAGCAGTACTTC. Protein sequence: CASSQADRGHYEQYF.